This note documents a single T cell receptor (beta chain) sequence. It lacks a known antigen. No much larger clone exists at a distance of one base, and base qualities are not known. These data come from a study of blood T cell repertoires in COVID-19 (dated by TCRdb to about 2020). Background on the whole study: The collaborator samples originated in the United States, Italy and Spain and spanned the acute and convalescent phases of COVID-19. Where HLA class I and class II types were available, the types were taken from metadata supplied by the sample provider, not from assay-based typing. The repertoires were released in a freely available public database meant as a resource for research on the immune response to SARS-CoV-2. A de-identified subject ID, COVID-19 status, age in years and sex were almost always included in the sample metadata. The prospective study material was composed of cDNA or gDNA derived from T cells, B-cell-depleted T cells, or PBMCs. The dataset comprised deeply sampled blood TCRbeta repertoires from subjects exposed to, actively infected with, or recovered from COVID-19. The samples were drawn from two sources: the first 160 participants of the ongoing ImmuneRACE study, and over 1,000 subjects contributed by 6 global collaborators.

At one collaborating source in Seattle, patients were enrolled during active infection and were followed longitudinally through the course of disease. Each collaborating institution followed its own protocols to collect whole blood in K2EDTA tubes. Collaborator samples were shipped for TCRbeta analysis as frozen whole blood, isolated PBMCs, or DNA extracted from either sample type. The immunoSEQ Assay, a bias-controlled multiplex PCR, was used to amplify TCRbeta CDR3 regions from genomic DNA. The authors' pipeline ran thus. The number of nucleated cells in each sample was estimated from the amplification of reference gene primers within the assay. Sequence reads were collapsed and filtered to measure the absolute abundance of every unique TCRbeta CDR3 rearrangement. Productive Simpson clonality was computed per sample as the square root of Simpson's diversity index over productive rearrangements. Held by TCRdb, this immuneACCESS table contains in-frame sequences only and omits some clones. Under half of the omission traces to an unresolved V gene where checked; the cause of the rest is unknown. For V, J and clone size, that table is used; D and trimming come from the DNA. The sample table shows fewer than 350,000 clones, and roughly nine tenths are seen once. The ten largest clones represent 3% to 4.5% of the sample.

Paper-wide results and their limitations: Clinical and demographic metadata were provided uncurated, with the amount varying by source and participant.

Reading the germline V gene (reference sequence) gives CDR1 GTSNPN and CDR2 SVGIG. From the cysteine up to the phenylalanine, the CDR3 has a length of 16 residues. CDR3 DNA only is kept here, 48 bases in frame from base 1. The junction shows trimming of 0 bases on V and 0 bases on J, plus 9 bases between the germline ends. The rearranged segments are TRBV30 and TRBJ1-6; a tentative D match to TRBD1 spans 6 bases. This receptor was identified in a woman aged 55-70 years with COVID-19, enrolled during active disease. The specimen was peripheral blood. The CDR3 reads as follows: CAWSVRGGSYNSPLHF. The DNA sequence follows: TGTGCCTGGAGTGTAAGGGGGGGCTCCTATAATTCACCCCTCCACTTT.